The 15 T cell receptor beta chains reported below all come from one sample, sequenced in a study of blood T cell repertoires in COVID-19. Assay used: immunoSEQ multiplex PCR; TCRdb lists only in-frame clones, some missing. This sample carries about 97,000 clones, around 86% of them seen once, and the ten largest clones take around 3%. Material: peripheral blood. The receptors originated from a man aged 50-59 years with active or convalescent COVID-19.

The chain has TRBV19 and TRBJ2-3; a weak D match, TRBD2 (5 bases). The CDR3 consists of 15 residues. The germline gives CDR1 LNHDA, CDR2 SQIVND (reference sequence). Trimming cost V 6 bases and J 6 bases, with 19 bases left between them. The CDR3 bases are TGTGCCAGTAGCCCCATGGACTCCGCGTGGGATACGCAGTATTTT. Its protein product is CASSPMDSAWDTQYF.

The chain employs TRBV7-9 and TRBJ1-5; D is undetermined. The ends were cut back, 1 base at V and 7 bases at J, with 8 bases in the middle. The CDR3 length is 13 residues. CDR1 is SEHNR, CDR2 FQNEAQ, per germline (reference sequence). For the CDR3, the DNA is TGTGCCAGCAGCTTAGGCCGTGAGCAGCCCCAGCATTTT. Amino acid sequence: CASSLGREQPQHF.

J is TRBJ1-5 and V is TRBV14; D is ambiguous. Trimming removed 3 bases from V and 2 bases from J, with 8 bases in between. This CDR3 region has 14 residues. Germline V gives CDR1 SGHDN, CDR2 FVKESK. The CDR3 DNA sequence: TGTGCCAGCAGCCAGCGGGATCGCAATCAGCCCCAGCATTTT. Encoded protein: CASSQRDRNQPQHF.

V usage is TRBV10-3 and J usage is TRBJ1-1, with D possibly TRBD1 on 5 matching bases. Trimming took 6 bases from V and 4 from J, leaving 15 bases between them. There are 14 residues in the CDR3. Per germline, CDR1 ENHRY and CDR2 SYGVKD. The CDR3 bases are TGTGCCATCAGCTCGGGACTCCCGGGCACTGAAGCTTTCTTT. Its translation: CAISSGLPGTEAFF.

In regard to this clone: The same CDR3 is also encoded by other DNA sequences in this sample. The chain has TRBV28 and TRBJ1-5, with D perhaps TRBD1 (6 bases). The V end was cut by 5 bases, the J end by 2 bases, with 10 bases between. CDR3 length: 14 amino acids. Germline CDR1 MDHEN, CDR2 SYDVKM. CDR3 in amino acids: CASSRQVGNQPQHF. CDR3 DNA sequence: TGTGCCAGCAGTCGACAGGTTGGCAATCAGCCCCAGCATTTT. Variable domain in full (rest from reference TRBV28 and TRBJ1-5): DVKVTQSSRYLVKRTGEKVFLECVQDMDHENMFWYRQDPGLGLRLIYFSYDVKMKEKGDIPEGYSVSREKKERFSLILESASTNQTSMYLCASSRQVGNQPQHFGDGTRLSIL.

In this sample, this clone turned up a few times. V and J are TRBV2 and TRBJ1-1; D is undetermined. The CDR3 is 13 residues long. CDR1 SNHLY and CDR2 FYNNEI come from the germline V gene. V shed 6 bases and J shed 4 bases, with 12 bases lying between them. The CDR3 sequence is CASRRTVATEAFF. CDR3 bases: TGTGCCAGCAGGCGGACTGTAGCCACTGAAGCTTTCTTT. Full variable domain (rest looked up from reference TRBV2 and TRBJ1-1): EPEVTQTPSHQVTQMGQEVILRCVPISNHLYFYWYRQILGQKVEFLVSFYNNEISEKSEIFDDQFSVERPDGSNFTLKIRSTKLEDSAMYFCASRRTVATEAFFGQGTRLTVV.

This clone turned up a few times. The chain couples TRBV15 to TRBJ2-3, with TRBD2 matching over 14 bases. V lost 4 bases and J lost 8; bases outside the gene matches: 8. The length of the CDR3 is 16 residues. The germline V gene has CDR1 LNHNV and CDR2 YYDKDF (reference sequence). The chain's CDR3 is CATSIGLAGGRGTQYF. CDR3 bases: TGTGCCACCAGCATTGGACTAGCGGGGGGCCGGGGTACGCAGTATTTT.

The V call is TRBV6-1, the J call TRBJ2-2; tentatively, D is TRBD2 (5 bases). Between the trimmed V and J ends, which lost 3 bases and 1 base, there was a span of 6 bases. Germline CDR1 is MNHNS and CDR2 is SASEGT. The CDR3 is made up of 14 amino acids. CDR3 nucleotides: TGTGCCAGCAGTGACGGAGGGAACACCGGGGAGCTGTTTTTT. As protein: CASSDGGNTGELFF.

The chain joins TRBV2 to TRBJ2-1, with D possibly matching TRBD2 (5 bases). The CDR3 extends over 15 amino acids. With 2 bases removed from V and 4 bases from J, the gap between germline ends came to 12 bases. Looked up from germline, CDR1 is SNHLY and CDR2 is FYNNEI. In DNA form, the CDR3 reads TGTGCCAGCAGTGAATTGCCTAGCTTGTACAATGAGCAGTTCTTC. Translation gives CASSELPSLYNEQFF.

This clone was counted only a few times. The chain employs TRBV18 and TRBJ1-1, with D maybe TRBD1 (5 bases). V shed 3 bases and J shed 3 bases, with 8 bases lying between them. Germline assignment: CDR1 KGHSH and CDR2 LQKENI. The CDR3 is made up of 13 amino acids. The chain's CDR3 is CASSPAGDTEAFF. The DNA of the CDR3 is TGTGCCAGCTCACCTGCGGGGGACACTGAAGCTTTCTTT.

This clone has just a few counts. The V and J genes are TRBV7-8 and TRBJ2-7; TRBD1 agrees at 8 bases. The V gene's germline CDR1 is SGHVS and CDR2 FQNEAQ. The CDR3 has 16 amino acids. Unmatched junction bases numbered 8, after V lost 0 bases and J lost 4 bases. CDR3 amino acids: CASSLASRQGAYEQYF. The CDR3 nucleotides read TGTGCCAGCAGCTTAGCGTCTAGGCAGGGGGCATACGAGCAGTACTTC. Filled out from reference TRBV7-8 and TRBJ2-7, the complete variable domain reads GAGVSQSPRYKVAKRGQDVALRCDPISGHVSLFWYQQALGQGPEFLTYFQNEAQLDKSGLPSDRFFAERPEGSVSTLKIQRTQQEDSAVYLCASSLASRQGAYEQYFGPGTRLTVT.

The J gene is TRBJ1-4, the V gene TRBV11-2; unclear D gene. The CDR3 is 12 residues long. Per the germline V gene, CDR1 is SGHAT and CDR2 is FQNNGV. Trimming shortened V by 3 bases and J by 7 bases, and 6 bases separated the two germline ends. The CDR3 coding sequence is TGTGCCAGCAGCTTGGGAGGTGAAAAACTGTTTTTT. Amino acids: CASSLGGEKLFF.

This clone occurred once. The V gene is TRBV5-1, the J gene TRBJ2-3, with 7 positions matching TRBD2. CDR3 length: 16 residues. J was trimmed by 2 bases and V by 7 bases; bases with no gene match: 13. The germline V gene encodes CDR1 SGHRS and CDR2 YFSETQ. CDR3 loop: CASRGGGGDLTDTQYF. In nucleotides, the CDR3 is TGCGCCAGCCGAGGTGGCGGGGGAGACCTCACAGATACGCAGTATTTT. The variable domain in full, completed from reference TRBV5-1 and TRBJ2-3, reads KAGVTQTPRYLIKTRGQQVTLSCSPISGHRSVSWYQQTPGQGLQFLFEYFSETQRNKGNFPGRFSGRQFSNSRSEMNVSTLELGDSALYLCASRGGGGDLTDTQYFGPGTRLTVL.

The gene calls are TRBV10-3 and TRBJ2-5; a possible D gene is TRBD1 (7 bases). Germline CDR1 ENHRY, CDR2 SYGVKD. This CDR3 contains 13 residues. V was shortened by 11 bases and J by 2 bases, with 15 bases between the two germline ends. The DNA for the CDR3 is TGTGCCTCCAGGGGGGCCGGGCAAGAGACCCAGTACTTC. As protein: CASRGAGQETQYF.

The CDR3 coding sequence is TGTGCCATCAGCAGAGAGGGGGGGGACTATGGCTACACCTTC. Amino acid sequence: CAISREGGDYGYTF. The chain couples TRBV10-3 to TRBJ1-2, with D possibly being TRBD1 (6 bases). Germline CDR1 ENHRY, CDR2 SYGVKD. The V gene lost 6 bases and the J gene lost 3 bases, with 14 bases spanning the gap. The CDR3 consists of 14 residues.